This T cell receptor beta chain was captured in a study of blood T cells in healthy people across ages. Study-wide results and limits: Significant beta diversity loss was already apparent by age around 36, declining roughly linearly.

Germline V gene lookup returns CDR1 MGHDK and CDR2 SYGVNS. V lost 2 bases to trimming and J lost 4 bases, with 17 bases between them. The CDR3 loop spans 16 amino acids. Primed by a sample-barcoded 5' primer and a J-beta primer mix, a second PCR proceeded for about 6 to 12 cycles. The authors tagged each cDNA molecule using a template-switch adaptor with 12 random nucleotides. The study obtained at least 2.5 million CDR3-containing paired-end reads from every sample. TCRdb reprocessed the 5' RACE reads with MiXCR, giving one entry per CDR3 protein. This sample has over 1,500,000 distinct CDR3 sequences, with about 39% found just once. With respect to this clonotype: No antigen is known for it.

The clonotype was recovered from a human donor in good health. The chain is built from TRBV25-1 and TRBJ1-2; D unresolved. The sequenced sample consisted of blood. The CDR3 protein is CASSEPLGPASYGYTF. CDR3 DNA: TGTGCCAGCAGTGAACCCCTAGGGCCAGCCTCCTATGGCTACACCTTC.